The 11 T cell receptor beta chains reported below all come from one sample, sequenced in a study of response to subunit inactivated influenza vaccine. TCRdb processed the RT-PCR reads anew with MiXCR; each CDR3 protein has one entry. The sample carries fewer than 550,000 distinct CDR3 sequences, less than 30% recorded once. The source was CD4+ T cells sorted from PBMCs, collected around 5 days after vaccination. These receptors were collected from a man over 45 who received an inactivated influenza vaccine.

At least ten counts were recorded for this clonotype. The rearrangement uses TRBV15 and TRBJ2-1; D uncertain. This CDR3 is 18 amino acids long. Deletions cut 3 bases from V and 2 bases from J, with 20 bases between. Germline values: CDR1 LNHNV, CDR2 YYDKDF (reference sequence). CDR3 bases: TGTGCCACCAGCAGGGATCCAGCATCCGTAGGACCCTACAATGAGCAGTTCTTC. Protein: CATSRDPASVGPYNEQFF.

This sequence joins TRBV6-2 or TRBV6-3 and TRBJ1-5, with TRBD1 as a possible D gene (6 bases). Germline assignment: CDR1 MNHEY and CDR2 SVGEGT. The CDR3 sequence is 16 residues long. Trimming shortened V by 7 bases and J by 1 base, and 17 bases separated the two germline ends. The CDR3: CASTTGGGWSNQPQHF. The CDR3 nucleotides are TGTGCCAGCACCACAGGAGGGGGTTGGAGCAATCAGCCCCAGCATTTT.

This clonotype turned up a few times. The gene calls are TRBV5-1 and TRBJ2-5, with TRBD1 matching 9 bases. Germline values: CDR1 SGHRS, CDR2 YFSETQ. The CDR3 length is 16 residues. The V gene end was trimmed by 4 bases and the J gene end by 3 bases; junction bases not matched to a gene: 10. CDR3 loop: CASSPGDRVGEETQYF. The CDR3 coding sequence is TGCGCCAGCAGCCCGGGGGACAGGGTCGGCGAAGAGACCCAGTACTTC. Using reference TRBV5-1 and TRBJ2-5 for the parts outside the CDR3, the full variable domain is KAGVTQTPRYLIKTRGQQVTLSCSPISGHRSVSWYQQTPGQGLQFLFEYFSETQRNKGNFPGRFSGRQFSNSRSEMNVSTLELGDSALYLCASSPGDRVGEETQYFGPGTRLLVL.

This clonotype was found a few times. The CDR3 nucleotides read TGCAGTGCTGACGGACTAGAGGGCTACAATGAGCAGTTCTTC. This sequence encodes CSADGLEGYNEQFF. The V call is TRBV20-1, the J call TRBJ2-1; TRBD2 aligns across 7 bases. The CDR3 totals 14 residues. The V gene end was trimmed by 5 bases and the J gene end by 3 bases; junction bases not matched to a gene: 7. Germline-derived CDR1 and CDR2 are DFQATT and SNEGSKA (reference sequence).

This clonotype was seen a handful of times. This chain joins TRBV10-3 and TRBJ2-5; weak D call: TRBD2 (5 bases). V was trimmed by 2 bases and J by 0 bases, leaving 7 bases between them. The CDR3 covers 14 residues. Germline V gene sequence: CDR1 ENHRY, CDR2 SYGVKD. CDR3: CAISEGEYQETQYF. The CDR3, as DNA: TGTGCCATCAGTGAGGGGGAGTACCAAGAGACCCAGTACTTC.

The chain uses TRBV27 and TRBJ1-5; 8 bases fit TRBD1. Unmatched junction bases numbered 16, after V lost 5 bases and J lost 7 bases. This CDR3 is built from 17 residues. The germline V gene has CDR1 MNHEY and CDR2 SMNVEV (reference sequence). The CDR3 protein is CASSPQDRVSSRQPQHF. The DNA of the CDR3 is TGTGCCAGCAGTCCCCAGGACAGGGTGTCGTCTAGGCAGCCCCAGCATTTT.

This clonotype turned up a few times. The rearrangement links TRBV7-2 to TRBJ2-2, with 7 bases fitting TRBD2. Trimming removed 3 bases from V and 4 bases from J; junction bases left unmatched: 11. Germline assignment: CDR1 SGHTA and CDR2 FQGNSA. The CDR3 has 17 amino acids. For the CDR3, the DNA is TGTGCCAGCAGCTTTTCGGCGGGAGCCCGGAGCACCGGGGAGCTGTTTTTT. Protein sequence: CASSFSAGARSTGELFF.

This clonotype came up a few times. The V call is TRBV5-1, the J call TRBJ2-6; 7 nucleotides line up with TRBD1. CDR3 length: 17 residues. Germline-derived CDR1 and CDR2 are SGHRS and YFSETQ. The V gene end was trimmed by 1 base and the J gene end by 0 bases; junction bases not matched to a gene: 4. The CDR3 loop reads CASSLRDSTSGANVLTF. Written as DNA, the CDR3 is TGCGCCAGCAGCTTGAGGGACAGCACCTCTGGGGCCAACGTCCTGACTTTC.

This clonotype was seen at least ten times. The rearrangement links TRBV29-1 to TRBJ1-1; no definite D call. The CDR3 has 11 residues. V was shortened by 5 bases and J by 7 bases, with 11 bases between the two germline ends. Germline CDR1 and CDR2: SQVTM and ANQGSEA. The CDR3 reads CSVLPAVEAFF. The CDR3 coding sequence is TGCAGCGTTTTGCCCGCGGTTGAAGCTTTCTTT.

The CDR3 protein is CASYPAGTGYGYTF. The CDR3 bases are TGTGCCAGCTACCCGGCCGGGACAGGGTATGGCTACACCTTC. This rearrangement joins TRBV6-1 to TRBJ1-2; 9 nucleotides align to TRBD1. CDR3 length: 14 amino acids. The trim removed 8 bases at V and 5 bases at J, leaving 9 bases unmatched. Germline V CDR1 and CDR2: MNHNS, SASEGT.

This sequence joins TRBV27 and TRBJ2-5; 10 bases are a match to TRBD2. The V gene end was trimmed by 5 bases and the J gene end by 5 bases; junction bases not matched to a gene: 14. CDR1 and CDR2 (germline): MNHEY, SMNVEV (reference sequence). The CDR3 covers 17 residues. CDR3 sequence reads: CASSRGAAGGPTETQYF. DNA for the CDR3: TGTGCCAGCAGTAGAGGTGCAGCGGGAGGGCCGACTGAGACCCAGTACTTC.